A single sample is the source of the 29 T cell receptor beta chains below, sequenced in a study of radiotherapy plus CTLA-4 blockade in lung cancer. Sequencing used immunoSEQ multiplex PCR; TCRdb keeps in-frame clones, though not all of them. This table has about 51,000 clones, about 77% appearing once. The sequencing here drew on peripheral blood, taken from a patient treated with radiotherapy plus ipilimumab. These receptor sequences come from a human donor with non-small cell lung cancer whose response to radiotherapy plus ipilimumab could not be evaluated.

The rearrangement joins TRBV5-1 to TRBJ2-1; D is unresolved. V shed 0 bases and J shed 4 bases, with 11 bases lying between them. Germline CDR1 SGHRS, CDR2 YFSETQ. This CDR3 has 15 residues. The CDR3 DNA is TGCGCCAGCAGCTTGGATAACGGAGAATACAATGAGCAGTTCTTC. Translating gives CASSLDNGEYNEQFF.

The rearrangement links TRBV9 to TRBJ2-2; 7 nucleotides match TRBD2. This CDR3 is built from 17 residues. Germline V CDR1 and CDR2: SGDLS, YYNGEE. Trimming took 0 bases from V and 3 from J; bases not matched to a gene: 8. The CDR3 protein is CASSVGKGLPDTGELFF. The CDR3 coding sequence is TGTGCCAGCAGCGTAGGGAAGGGACTACCCGACACCGGGGAGCTGTTTTTT. Combining the CDR3 with reference TRBV9 and TRBJ2-2 gives the whole variable domain DSGVTQTPKHLITATGQRVTLRCSPRSGDLSVYWYQQSLDQGLQFLIQYYNGEERAKGNILERFSAQQFPDLHSELNLSSLELGDSALYFCASSVGKGLPDTGELFFGEGSRLTVL.

The V gene is TRBV2, the J gene TRBJ2-1, with 12 bases aligning to TRBD2. The CDR3 runs to 16 residues. Germline values: CDR1 SNHLY, CDR2 FYNNEI. The J segment lost 10 bases and the V segment lost 7 bases, leaving 14 bases of the junction unmatched. DNA of the CDR3: TGTGCCAGCACCCAAGGGACTAGCGGGTCTGCGGGGGAGCAGTTCTTC. Translation gives CASTQGTSGSAGEQFF.

The chain has TRBV27 and TRBJ1-4, with D perhaps TRBD1 (5 bases). The CDR3 runs to 16 residues. V was clipped by 5 bases and J by 7 bases, with 20 bases between them. Germline CDR1 and CDR2: MNHEY and SMNVEV (reference sequence). The CDR3 here is CASSPAWGRAGEKLFF. CDR3 DNA sequence: TGTGCCAGCAGTCCCGCCTGGGGCAGGGCCGGTGAAAAACTGTTTTTT.

The chain recombines TRBV6-5 with TRBJ1-4; D may be TRBD1 (6 bases). The CDR3 contains 15 residues. Deletions cut 5 bases from V and 1 base from J, with 11 bases between. Germline V CDR1 and CDR2: MNHEY, SVGAGI. The chain's CDR3 is CASSKGQRTNEKLFF. The CDR3 region has the DNA TGTGCCAGCAGTAAAGGACAGAGAACTAATGAAAAACTGTTTTTT.

The rearrangement joins TRBV7-6 to TRBJ2-1; TRBD1 is a possible D gene (5 bases). The CDR3 is 13 amino acids. The V end was cut by 0 bases, the J end by 7 bases, with 7 bases between. Germline V gives CDR1 SGHVS, CDR2 FNYEAQ. Here the CDR3 reads CASSLAKGNEQFF. CDR3 nucleotides: TGTGCCAGCAGCTTAGCGAAGGGGAATGAGCAGTTCTTC.

As for this clone: A read error may produce the germline difference seen at one junction end. V usage is TRBV7-2 and J usage is TRBJ2-3, with D possibly TRBD2 on 6 matching bases. CDR3 length: 16 amino acids. Germline V gene sequence: CDR1 SGHTA, CDR2 FQGNSA. The CDR3, as DNA: TGTGCCAGCAGCATAGCCGGGACTCAGGCCACAGATACGCAGTATTTT. Encoded protein: CASSIAGTQATDTQYF.

The rearrangement uses TRBV7-2 and TRBJ2-7, with a tentative D call TRBD1 (6 bases). The CDR3 extends over 15 amino acids. The V end was cut by 2 bases, the J end by 2 bases, with 13 bases between. Germline lookup yields CDR1 SGHTA and CDR2 FQGNSA. CDR3 sequence reads: CASSLTDSRTYEQYF. In DNA form, the CDR3 reads TGTGCCAGCAGCTTAACGGACAGCCGGACCTACGAGCAGTACTTC.

The rearrangement links TRBV19 to TRBJ2-3; TRBD2 matches 11 bases. The CDR3 is made up of 16 amino acids. Germline values: CDR1 LNHDA, CDR2 SQIVND (reference sequence). Trimming took 4 bases from V and 5 from J; bases not matched to a gene: 8. CDR3 amino acids: CASSNLSGRAGDTQYF. In nucleotides, the CDR3 is TGTGCCAGTAGTAACCTTAGCGGGAGGGCTGGAGATACGCAGTATTTT.

The chain combines TRBV5-1 with TRBJ2-2; TRBD1 aligns across 9 bases. Germline CDR1 is SGHRS and CDR2 is YFSETQ. Trimming cost V 6 bases and J 5 bases; bases outside gene matches: 5. This CDR3 is built from 14 residues. CDR3 amino acids: CASKKQGATGELFF. The CDR3 DNA reads TGCGCCAGCAAGAAACAGGGGGCAACCGGGGAGCTGTTTTTT.

The chain recombines TRBV28 with TRBJ1-5; D might be TRBD1 (6 bases). The V gene's germline CDR1 is MDHEN and CDR2 SYDVKM. The CDR3 runs 14 residues. Deletions cut 9 bases from V and 6 bases from J, with 18 bases between. In DNA form, the CDR3 reads TGTGCCAGTACTGACCCTGGGGGCGGTCAGCCCCAGCATTTT. Its translation is CASTDPGGGQPQHF.

In its sample, this clone was seen once. The chain recombines TRBV18 with TRBJ2-4, with TRBD1 as a possible D gene (6 bases). Germline CDR1 and CDR2: KGHSH and LQKENI. V lost 1 base, J lost 9 bases, and 10 bases lay in between. This CDR3 is 13 amino acids long. The DNA for the CDR3 is TGTGCCAGCTCACCACAGGGGGTGGGCATTCAGTACTTC. Amino acid sequence: CASSPQGVGIQYF.

CDR3 protein: CASSWVTSGGELFF. The CDR3 nucleotides are TGTGCCAGCAGCTGGGTGACTAGCGGCGGGGAGCTGTTTTTT. The chain uses TRBV7-2 and TRBJ2-2, with 9 bases lining up with TRBD2. V shed 4 bases and J 7 bases; nucleotides not matched to a gene: 4. The CDR3 totals 14 residues. Germline lookup yields CDR1 SGHTA and CDR2 FQGNSA.

J is TRBJ2-7 and V is TRBV18; 14 nucleotides match TRBD2. The V gene's germline CDR1 is KGHSH and CDR2 LQKENI. CDR3 size: 16 residues. With V trimmed by 4 bases and J by 3 bases, 5 bases remained unmatched. The CDR3 sequence is CASSLGLAGGVYEQYF. The CDR3 coding sequence is TGTGCCAGCTCACTCGGACTAGCGGGAGGAGTCTACGAGCAGTACTTC.

In its sample, this clone was seen a few times. This chain uses TRBV18 with TRBJ1-4; 8 nucleotides align to TRBD1. From germline, CDR1 is KGHSH and CDR2 LQKENI. The trim removed 4 bases at V and 4 bases at J, leaving 5 bases unmatched. The CDR3 runs 15 residues. The CDR3 DNA reads TGTGCCAGCTCACGTGGGGGACAGGATAATGAAAAACTGTTTTTT. Its translation is CASSRGGQDNEKLFF.

The chain carries TRBV19 and TRBJ2-4; D is perhaps TRBD2 (6 bases). The V gene lost 5 bases and the J gene lost 9 bases, with 20 bases spanning the gap. This CDR3 region has 15 residues. Germline CDR1 reads LNHDA; CDR2 reads SQIVND (reference sequence). CDR3: CASSYSRGTGGIQYF. The CDR3 bases are TGTGCCAGTAGTTACTCCCGGGGGACGGGTGGCATTCAGTACTTC.

The chain uses TRBV9 and TRBJ2-5; perhaps TRBD2 as D (6 bases). Germline V gives CDR1 SGDLS, CDR2 YYNGEE. Trimming removed 0 bases from V and 4 bases from J, with 16 bases in between. The CDR3 extends over 16 amino acids. CDR3 sequence (DNA): TGTGCCAGCAGCGTAGCTTTGGGGACGGAGGGAGAGACCCAGTACTTC. It yields the protein CASSVALGTEGETQYF.

V gene TRBV14 combines with J gene TRBJ1-2, with a tentative D call TRBD1 (5 bases). The V and J ends lost 4 bases and 8 bases respectively, with 17 bases between them. Per germline, CDR1 SGHDN and CDR2 FVKESK. CDR3 size: 14 residues. CDR3 coding DNA: TGTGCCAGCAGCCTCTATGGGGCAGGGCTGGGCTACACCTTC. The encoded protein is CASSLYGAGLGYTF. Full variable domain (outside the CDR3, taken from reference TRBV14 and TRBJ1-2): EAGVTQFPSHSVIEKGQTVTLRCDPISGHDNLYWYRRVMGKEIKFLLHFVKESKQDESGMPNNRFLAERTGGTYSTLKVQPAELEDSGVYFCASSLYGAGLGYTFGSGTRLTVV.

The V and J genes are TRBV7-3 and TRBJ2-3; D might be TRBD2 (6 bases). Trimming removed 4 bases from V and 3 bases from J, with 11 bases in between. Germline CDR1 SGHTA, CDR2 FQGTGA. The CDR3 covers 14 residues. The CDR3, as DNA: TGTGCCAGCAGCTCCTCACTAGCAACAGATACGCAGTATTTT. This codes for CASSSSLATDTQYF.

The rearrangement uses TRBV5-4 and TRBJ2-5; D is perhaps TRBD2 (5 bases). Germline V gene lookup returns CDR1 SGHNT and CDR2 YYREEE (reference sequence). This CDR3 has 12 residues. The CDR3 coding sequence is TGTGCTACCGGAGGAGGCCAAGAGACCCAGTACTTC. Translation gives CATGGGQETQYF.

The chain recombines TRBV18 with TRBJ2-2, with 7 bases that match TRBD1. Germline CDR1 KGHSH, CDR2 LQKENI. The length of the CDR3 is 15 residues. Trimming at V came to 3 bases and at J to 9 bases, leaving 10 bases not matched to a gene. The DNA for the CDR3 is TGTGCCAGCTCACCTTCCCGGGACAGAGCGAGGGAGCTGTTTTTT. As protein: CASSPSRDRARELFF.

This rearrangement joins TRBV4-2 to TRBJ1-2, with TRBD1 identical over 7 bases. CDR3 length: 13 amino acids. Germline V gene lookup returns CDR1 LGHNA and CDR2 YNFKEQ. The junction had 9 bases not matched to a gene; V was cut back by 6 bases and J by 8 bases. The DNA for the CDR3 is TGTGCCAGCAGGGCCGGGACAGCCGACGGCTACACCTTC. This gives the protein CASRAGTADGYTF.

The V call is TRBV2, the J call TRBJ2-7, with 7 bases identical to TRBD1. The CDR3 runs 14 residues. From germline, CDR1 is SNHLY and CDR2 FYNNEI. V lost 2 bases to trimming and J lost 5 bases; unmatched junction nucleotides: 6. CDR3 DNA sequence: TGTGCCAGCAGTGAATCGGACAGGTCGCACGAGCAGTACTTC. Its translation: CASSESDRSHEQYF.

This chain joins TRBV4-1 and TRBJ1-1; TRBD1 is a possible D gene (5 bases). The CDR3 loop spans 16 amino acids. Germline V gives CDR1 MGHRA, CDR2 YSYEKL. V was shortened by 4 bases and J by 0 bases, with 15 bases between the two germline ends. This CDR3 reads CASSRYQGNVNTEAFF. In DNA, the CDR3 is TGCGCCAGCAGCCGATACCAGGGCAATGTGAACACTGAAGCTTTCTTT.

The chain is built from TRBV18 and TRBJ2-7; 8 bases are shared with TRBD2. V lost 5 bases to trimming and J lost 4 bases; unmatched junction nucleotides: 10. The CDR3 consists of 15 residues. Germline values: CDR1 KGHSH, CDR2 LQKENI. The CDR3 reads CASSAAREGRYEQYF. The CDR3 DNA is TGTGCCAGCTCAGCCGCTCGGGAGGGAAGGTACGAGCAGTACTTC.

The V and J genes are TRBV5-1 and TRBJ1-1; TRBD1 matches 8 bases. The CDR3 spans 13 residues. CDR1 is SGHRS and CDR2 is YFSETQ in the germline V gene. Trimming removed 4 bases from V and 4 bases from J; junction bases left unmatched: 3. The CDR3 region is CASSVQGGTEAFF. The CDR3 DNA reads TGCGCCAGCAGCGTACAGGGGGGCACTGAAGCTTTCTTT.

The J gene is TRBJ1-3, the V gene TRBV28; tentative D call: TRBD1 (5 bases). This CDR3 has 14 amino acids. V was pared by 8 bases and J by 3 bases, with 14 bases between. From germline, CDR1 is MDHEN and CDR2 SYDVKM. CDR3 DNA sequence: TGTGCCAGCGCGGGGCGGGAGTATGGAAACACCATATATTTT. This translates into CASAGREYGNTIYF.

The J gene is TRBJ2-7, the V gene TRBV6-5; 11 bases match TRBD1. CDR1 and CDR2 from the germline V gene are MNHEY and SVGAGI. The trim removed 0 bases at V and 2 bases at J, leaving 0 bases unmatched. The CDR3 sequence is 15 residues long. The CDR3 region has the DNA TGTGCCAGCAGTTACTCGGGACAGGGGGCCTACGAGCAGTACTTC. Amino acids: CASSYSGQGAYEQYF.

With regard to this clone: Distinct nucleotide sequences in the sample also encode this CDR3. The CDR3 DNA follows: TGCGCCAGCAGGCGTCACGCGGGGGGGCTGGGTAATGAAAAACTGTTTTTT. Amino acid sequence: CASRRHAGGLGNEKLFF. V and J are TRBV4-1 and TRBJ1-4, with D maybe TRBD1 (6 bases). Trimming pared 6 bases from V and 4 bases from J, leaving 21 bases between. The CDR3 extends over 17 amino acids. Germline V gene data show CDR1 as MGHRA and CDR2 as YSYEKL.